This T cell receptor beta chain emerged from a study of T cell repertoires in cytomegalovirus infection. Study background: Indications of both CMV infection and matching HLA type were provided by public TCR beta signatures.

Turning to this clonotype: No antigen is known for it.

The trim removed 6 bases at V and 4 bases at J, leaving 10 bases unmatched. Germline assignment: CDR1 DFQATT and CDR2 SNEGSKA (reference sequence). The CDR3 length is 15 residues. Each CDR3 protein is one row after TCRdb ran MiXCR on the reads. Of 170,000 or so distinct CDR3 sequences in the sample, about 17% were seen once. Study findings and constraints: Clonotypes of TCR beta that were HLA-C-restricted and CMV-specific dominated the ex vivo response.

The clonotype originates from a human donor in good health (CMV status not recorded). Some clones in this sample may be carry-over from other donors' samples. What was sequenced was CD8+ T cells from PBMCs. This chain uses TRBV20-1 with TRBJ2-7, with 12 bases identical to TRBD2. The CDR3 bases are TGCAGTGCCTATCTAGCGGGGGGGCCGATTTACGAGCAGTACTTC. It yields the protein CSAYLAGGPIYEQYF.